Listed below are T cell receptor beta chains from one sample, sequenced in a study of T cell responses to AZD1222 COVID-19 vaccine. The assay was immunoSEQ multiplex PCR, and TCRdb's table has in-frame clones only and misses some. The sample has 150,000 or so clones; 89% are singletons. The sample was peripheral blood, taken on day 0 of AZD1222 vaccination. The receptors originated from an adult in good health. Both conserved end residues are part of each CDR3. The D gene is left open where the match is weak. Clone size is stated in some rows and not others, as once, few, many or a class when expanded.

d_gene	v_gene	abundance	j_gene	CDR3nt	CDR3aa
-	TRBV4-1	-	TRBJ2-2	TGCGCCAGCAGCCAAGATCCAGGGCGGCCGAGCACCGGGGAGCTGTTTTTT	CASSQDPGRPSTGELFF
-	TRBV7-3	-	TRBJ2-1	-	CASSSSASEQFF
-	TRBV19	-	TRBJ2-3	TGTGCCAGTAGTGTTCAGTCTACTAGCACAGATACGCAGTATTTT	CASSVQSTSTDTQYF
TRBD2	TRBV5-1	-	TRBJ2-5	TGCGCCAGCAGCTTGTTTGGCGCTAGCGGGAGACTAGGAGAGACCCAGTACTTC	CASSLFGASGRLGETQYF
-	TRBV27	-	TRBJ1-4	TGTGCCAGCAGTTTGAGTCCAAGGGCTAATGAAAAACTGTTTTTT	CASSLSPRANEKLFF
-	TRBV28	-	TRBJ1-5	TGTGCCAGCAGCCGGGGTCCCGGCACGCCCCAGCATTTT	CASSRGPGTPQHF
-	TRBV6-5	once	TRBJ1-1	TGTGCCAGCAGTTTGGGCAGGGTGAACACTGAAGCTTTCTTT	CASSLGRVNTEAFF
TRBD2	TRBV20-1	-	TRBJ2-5	TGCAGTGCTAGTGGGCAGGGACTACAAGAGACCCAGTACTTC	CSASGQGLQETQYF
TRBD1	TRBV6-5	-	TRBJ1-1	TGTGCCAGCAGCCGGACAGGAAGTAGGACTGAAGCTTTCTTT	CASSRTGSRTEAFF
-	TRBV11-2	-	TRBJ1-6	TGTGCCAGCAGCTTTAGTGTCTCACCCCTCCACTTT	CASSFSVSPLHF
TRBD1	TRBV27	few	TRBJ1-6	TGTGCCAGCAGCGGACAGGGACTCTATAATTCACCCCTCCACTTT	CASSGQGLYNSPLHF
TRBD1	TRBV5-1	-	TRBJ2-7	TGCGCCAGCAGCTTTGGGACAGGGGGGATCCCTTTCGTCGACGAGCAGTACTTC	CASSFGTGGIPFVDEQYF
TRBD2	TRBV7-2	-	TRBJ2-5	TGTGCCAGCAGCTTAAGAAGTGGGAGGGTCCGAGAGACCCAGTACTTC	CASSLRSGRVRETQYF
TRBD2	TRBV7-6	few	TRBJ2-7	TGTGCCAGCAGCTCAACTAGCGGGGGGGCTTACGAGCAGTACTTC	CASSSTSGGAYEQYF
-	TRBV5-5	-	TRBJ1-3	TGTGCCAGCAGCTTGGCGTTAGGCAGGGTGGAAGGAAACACCATATATTTT	CASSLALGRVEGNTIYF
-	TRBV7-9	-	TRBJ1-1	TGTGCCAGCAGGCCGGGACCCCCTGAAGCTTTCTTT	CASRPGPPEAFF
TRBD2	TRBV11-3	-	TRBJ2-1	TGTGCCAGCAGCTCCAGGGGACTAGCGGCGAATGAGCAGTTCTTC	CASSSRGLAANEQFF
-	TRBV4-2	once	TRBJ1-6	TGTGCCAGCAGCCAAGGACAGGTTGTTGATAATTCACCCCTCCACTTT	CASSQGQVVDNSPLHF
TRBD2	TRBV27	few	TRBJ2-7	TGTGCCAGCAGTTTATACGCGGGAGGGCCGTTATACGAGCAGTACTTC	CASSLYAGGPLYEQYF
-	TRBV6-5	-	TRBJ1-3	TGTGCCAGCAGCGCGACTCAGGGAAACACCATATATTTT	CASSATQGNTIYF
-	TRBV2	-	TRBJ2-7	TGTGCCAGCAGCCAGGACGGGGGCAGGGGAATTTTTTACTACGAGCAGTACTTC	CASSQDGGRGIFYYEQYF
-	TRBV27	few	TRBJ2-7	TGTGCCGCCCCCCAGGAGTACCAGCAGTACTTC	CAAPQEYQQYF
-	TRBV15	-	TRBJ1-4	TGTGCCACCAGCAGAGGGGGGACAACTAATGAAAAACTGTTTTTT	CATSRGGTTNEKLFF
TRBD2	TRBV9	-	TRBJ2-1	TGTGCCAGCAGCCCCGGCGGGGGGAGCTCCTACAATGAGCAGTTCTTC	CASSPGGGSSYNEQFF
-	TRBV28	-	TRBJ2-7	TGTGCCAGCAGTTTCGTTGGGGGGCCGTACGAGCAGTACTTC	CASSFVGGPYEQYF
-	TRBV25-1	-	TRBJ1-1	TGTGCCAGCAGTGACCCGGGGATGAACACTGAAGCTTTCTTT	CASSDPGMNTEAFF
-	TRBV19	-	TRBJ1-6	TGTGCCAGTAGTGGGCGGGAGTATAATTCACCCCTCCACTTT	CASSGREYNSPLHF
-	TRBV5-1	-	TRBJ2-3	TGCGCCAGCAGCTACGACAGGTCCACAGATACGCAGTATTTT	CASSYDRSTDTQYF
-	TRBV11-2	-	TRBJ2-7	TGTGCCAGCAGCTTAGTAGGCCTTCGGGCTTTC	CASSLVGLRAF
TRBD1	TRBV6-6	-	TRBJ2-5	TGTGCCAGCAGCCTAGGGGGCCGGGAGACCCAGTACTTC	CASSLGGRETQYF
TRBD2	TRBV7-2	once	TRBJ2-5	TGTGCCAGCAGCTCTAGCGGGGGGACCCAAGAGACCCAGTACTTC	CASSSSGGTQETQYF
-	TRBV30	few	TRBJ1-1	TGTGCCTGTTTCCATGGCAGTTACACTGAAGCTTTCTTT	CACFHGSYTEAFF
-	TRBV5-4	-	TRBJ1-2	TGTGCCAGCAGGAGGGTCCGGGACTATGGCTACACCTTC	CASRRVRDYGYTF
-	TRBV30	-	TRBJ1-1	TGTGCCTGGAAAACTGGAGGGTGGGAGCTTGTGAACACTGAAGCTTTCTTT	CAWKTGGWELVNTEAFF
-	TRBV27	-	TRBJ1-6	TGTGCCAGCAGTTTATCCACAGGGATCGGTAATTCACCCCTCCACTTT	CASSLSTGIGNSPLHF
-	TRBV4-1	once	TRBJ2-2	TGCGCCAGCAGCCAAGTGTCTCGGGGACACGGGAACACCGGGGAGCTGTTTTTT	CASSQVSRGHGNTGELFF
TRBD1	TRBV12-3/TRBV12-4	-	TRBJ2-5	TGTGCCAGCAGTTCCGGACAGGAAGAGACCCAGTACTTC	CASSSGQEETQYF
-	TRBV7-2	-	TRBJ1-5	TGTGCCAGCAGCTTAGGGTCGTGGGACAATCAGCCCCAGCATTTT	CASSLGSWDNQPQHF
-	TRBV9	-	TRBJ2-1	TGTGCCAGCAGCCAAACGGGGCGGGAAAGCTCCTACAATGAGCAGTTCTTC	CASSQTGRESSYNEQFF
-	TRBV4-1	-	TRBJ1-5	TGCGCCAGCAGCCAAGGGGGCGATCAGCCCCAGCATTTT	CASSQGGDQPQHF
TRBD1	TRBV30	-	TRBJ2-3	TGTGCCTGCTCATCAGGGGGCTGGGCAGATACGCAGTATTTT	CACSSGGWADTQYF
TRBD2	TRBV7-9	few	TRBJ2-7	TGTGCCAGCAGCTTAGTCTCCGGGACTAGCGGGACCTACGAGCAGTACTTC	CASSLVSGTSGTYEQYF
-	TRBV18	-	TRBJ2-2	TGTGCCAGCTCACCAGCAGCCTCGAACACCGGGGAGCTGTTTTTT	CASSPAASNTGELFF
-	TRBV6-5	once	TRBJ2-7	TGTGCCAGCAGAGGGCAAACGAGCTCCTACGAGCAGTACTTC	CASRGQTSSYEQYF
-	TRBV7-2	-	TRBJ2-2	TGTGCCAGCAGCTTAGAGCTAAACACCGGGGAGCTGTTTTTT	CASSLELNTGELFF
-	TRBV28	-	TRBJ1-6	TGTGCCAGCAGCCCATCGGGGAGGGCCTATAATTCACCCCTCCACTTT	CASSPSGRAYNSPLHF
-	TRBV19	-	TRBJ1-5	TGTGCCAGTAGTACCATCCTACGAGGTAGCAATCAGCCCCAGCATTTT	CASSTILRGSNQPQHF
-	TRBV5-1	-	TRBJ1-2	TGCGCCAGCAGCTTATCCACCAACCATGGCTACACCTTC	CASSLSTNHGYTF
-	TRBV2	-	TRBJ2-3	TGTGCCAGCAGTGAGGGTCAATGGGGCACAGATACGCAGTATTTT	CASSEGQWGTDTQYF
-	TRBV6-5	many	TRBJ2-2	TGTGCCAGCAAACCCCGAAGGAACACCGGGGAGCTGTTTTTT	CASKPRRNTGELFF
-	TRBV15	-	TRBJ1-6	TGTGCCACCAGCAGAGACAGCTATAATTCACCCCTCCACTTT	CATSRDSYNSPLHF